Listed below are T cell receptor beta chains from one sample, sequenced in a study of blood T cell repertoires in COVID-19. Sequenced by immunoSEQ multiplex PCR; TCRdb stores in-frame clones only, minus some. The sample includes about 280,000 clones, around 84% of them seen just once. Material for sequencing was PBMCs or T cells enriched from blood (not recorded which). The receptors shown here come from a man between 35 and 55 years old who had been exposed to COVID-19. CDR3s include the opening cysteine and the closing phenylalanine or tryptophan. Each record gives: V gene, clone size, J gene, D gene, CDR3 protein, CDR3 DNA. D genes are given only for firm matches. The listing skips clone size in some rows; elsewhere it reads once, few, many or a size class.

TRBV18	many	TRBJ1-6	.	CASSSQGFGNSPLHF	TGTGCCAGCTCATCACAGGGCTTCGGGAACTCACCCCTCCACTTT
TRBV7-9	.	TRBJ1-2	.	CASSLKLRTANYGYTF	TGTGCCAGCAGCTTGAAACTAAGGACAGCTAACTATGGCTACACCTTC
TRBV10-2	.	TRBJ2-2	.	CATSDNPTNTGELFF	TGCGCCACCTCGGACAACCCCACGAACACCGGGGAGCTGTTTTTT
TRBV19	.	TRBJ1-1	.	CASSPRGRVGNTEAFF	TGTGCCAGTAGTCCTAGGGGTCGGGTGGGGAACACTGAAGCTTTCTTT
TRBV7-9	.	TRBJ2-7	TRBD1	CASSGQGSYEQYF	TGTGCCAGCAGCGGACAGGGCTCCTACGAGCAGTACTTC
TRBV5-1	.	TRBJ1-2	TRBD1	CASSEGQGLEQSFGYTF	TGCGCCAGCAGCGAAGGACAGGGCCTTGAACAATCATTCGGCTACACCTTC
TRBV11-3	.	TRBJ2-7	.	CASPPEQYF	TGTGCCAGCCCTCCCGAGCAGTACTTC
TRBV5-4	.	TRBJ2-1	TRBD2	CASSIGGTRGDNEQFF	TGTGCCAGCAGTATAGGAGGGACTAGGGGTGACAATGAGCAGTTCTTC
TRBV4-1	.	TRBJ1-1	.	CASSQGPGQIEAFF	TGCGCCAGCAGCCAAGGCCCCGGACAGATTGAAGCTTTCTTT
TRBV4-1	few	TRBJ1-1	.	CASRRQEQMNTEAFF	TGCGCCAGCCGACGACAGGAGCAGATGAACACTGAAGCTTTCTTT
TRBV1	.	TRBJ1-2	.	CTSSQEGGEEMHGYTF	TGCACCAGCAGCCAAGAAGGAGGGGAAGAGATGCATGGCTACACCTTC
TRBV11-3	once	TRBJ2-3	.	CASSLARGMGSTDTQYF	TGTGCCAGCAGCTTAGCCCGCGGGATGGGTAGTACAGATACGCAGTATTTT
TRBV2	.	TRBJ2-2	TRBD2	CATVAGVNTGELFF	TGTGCCACGGTGGCGGGAGTAAACACCGGGGAGCTGTTTTTT
TRBV30	few	TRBJ2-2	.	CASPPRRGTGELFF	TGTGCCTCCCCGCCTAGAAGGGGCACCGGGGAGCTGTTTTTT
TRBV30	.	TRBJ1-2	TRBD1	CAWSALRNDRERTF	TGTGCCTGGAGTGCACTTCGCAACGACAGGGAAAGGACCTTC
TRBV6-5	once	TRBJ1-3	.	CASKGADTIYF	TGTGCCAGCAAAGGGGCGGACACCATATATTTT
TRBV6-5	.	TRBJ2-7	.	CASSPGQGGNYEQYF	TGTGCCAGCAGTCCAGGGCAGGGGGGAAACTACGAGCAGTACTTC
TRBV15	.	TRBJ2-7	TRBD1	CATSAAGGSYEQYF	TGTGCCACCAGCGCAGCAGGGGGCAGCTACGAGCAGTACTTC
TRBV7-9	.	TRBJ1-6	TRBD1	CASSSIQGARSYSPLHF	TGTGCCAGCAGCTCAATCCAGGGGGCGCGAAGTTATTCACCCCTCCACTTT
TRBV6-5	.	TRBJ1-1	.	CASMRGLGTEAFF	TGTGCCAGCATGAGGGGGTTGGGCACTGAAGCTTTCTTT